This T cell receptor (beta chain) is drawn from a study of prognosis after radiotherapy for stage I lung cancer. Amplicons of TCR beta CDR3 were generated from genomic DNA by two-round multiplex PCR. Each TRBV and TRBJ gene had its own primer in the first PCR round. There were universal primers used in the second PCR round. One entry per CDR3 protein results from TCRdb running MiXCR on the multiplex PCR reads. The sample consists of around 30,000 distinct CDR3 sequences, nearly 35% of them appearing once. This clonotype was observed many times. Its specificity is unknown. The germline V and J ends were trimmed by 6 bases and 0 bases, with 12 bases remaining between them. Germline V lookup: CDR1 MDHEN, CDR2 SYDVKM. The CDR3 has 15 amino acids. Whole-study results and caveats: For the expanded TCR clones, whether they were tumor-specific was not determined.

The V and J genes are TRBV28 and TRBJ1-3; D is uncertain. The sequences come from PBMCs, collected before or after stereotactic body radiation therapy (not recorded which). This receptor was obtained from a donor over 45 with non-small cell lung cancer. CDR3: CASRAAAASGNTIYF. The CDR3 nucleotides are TGTGCCAGCAGGGCGGCGGCGGCCTCTGGAAACACCATATATTTT. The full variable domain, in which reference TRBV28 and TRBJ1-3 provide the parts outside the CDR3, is DVKVTQSSRYLVKRTGEKVFLECVQDMDHENMFWYRQDPGLGLRLIYFSYDVKMKEKGDIPEGYSVSREKKERFSLILESASTNQTSMYLCASRAAAASGNTIYFGEGSWLTVV.